Following are 5 T cell receptor beta chains from one sample sequenced in a study of post-analysis software for immune sequencing data. The study's findings and limits: Controls showed lower frequencies than patients for roughly 5 TRBV segments, and TRBV5-6, TRBV5-1 and TRBV20-1 were among these.

No antigens are known for them. Sequencing libraries made from TCR beta cDNA carried unique molecular identifiers. Using its own MiXCR run on the PCR reads, TCRdb lists one record per CDR3 protein. The table shows roughly 600,000 distinct CDR3 sequences, with about 40% occurring only once. The sequenced material came from blood. These receptors came from a girl under 18 with multiple sclerosis.

This chain uses TRBV20-1 with TRBJ2-5; 9 bases are shared with TRBD2. The DNA end is a closer match to TRBJ2-7, so the J assignment may be wrong. The CDR3 is made up of 13 amino acids. Germline CDR1 DFQATT, CDR2 SNEGSKA (reference sequence). The CDR3 bases are TGCAGTGGAAGTAGCGGGGGATCCTACGAGCAGTACTTC. Its protein is CSGSSGGSYEQYF.

The J gene is TRBJ2-3, the V gene TRBV10-3, with TRBD2 matching 13 bases. Trimming took 6 bases from V and 6 from J; bases not matched to a gene: 12. The CDR3 loop spans 17 amino acids. Germline V gives CDR1 ENHRY, CDR2 SYGVKD. The CDR3: CAIRELGLAGSVDTQYF. The CDR3 nucleotides are TGTGCCATCAGGGAACTGGGACTAGCGGGGTCCGTGGATACGCAGTATTTT.

This clonotype was detected ten times or more. V gene TRBV12-3 or TRBV12-4 combines with J gene TRBJ2-3; D gene uncertain. This CDR3 comprises 11 residues. Trimming stripped 7 bases from V and 5 bases from J, with 7 bases between. The CDR3 region is CASTLGDTQYF. The DNA of the CDR3 is TGTGCCAGCACCCTGGGAGATACGCAGTATTTT.

This clonotype was recorded many times. This sequence joins TRBV6-4 and TRBJ2-3; 12 positions agree with TRBD2. CDR1 and CDR2 from the germline V gene are MRHNA and SNTAGT. Losses at the gene ends were 5 bases for V and 6 bases for J; bases not matched to a gene: 9. The CDR3 covers 16 residues. The CDR3 DNA is TGTGCCAGCAGTCCTACTAGCGGGGGGCGAACCGATACGCAGTATTTT. Amino acid sequence: CASSPTSGGRTDTQYF.

This clonotype was detected only a few times. The rearrangement uses TRBV29-1 and TRBJ2-4; no clear D. The germline V gene has CDR1 SQVTM and CDR2 ANQGSEA. V shed 5 bases and J shed 1 base, with 15 bases lying between them. The CDR3 is 15 residues long. DNA for the CDR3: TGCAGCGTTTCCCGAGAGGCAATGGCCAAAAACATTCAGTACTTC. Encoded protein: CSVSREAMAKNIQYF.